This TCR beta chain was observed in a study of beta chain features in type 1 diabetes. Overall study results and limits: Within each of all four CD4+ subsets, Type 1 diabetes patients had TCRB CDR3s that were moderately but significantly shorter. VDJ junctions sequenced from type 1 diabetes patients showed fewer insertions and more deletions.

V shed 8 bases and J shed 6 bases, with 13 bases lying between them. Germline values: CDR1 SQVTM, CDR2 ANQGSEA. The CDR3 extends over 11 amino acids. The entirety of the isolated RNA underwent reverse transcription, so expressed TCRB transcripts were sequenced. Repertoires were generated with immunoSEQ multiplex PCR, while TCRdb's copy carries only in-frame clones and drops some. The data hold about 660,000 clones, with around an eighth observed a single time. This clone showed up just a few times. Antigen unknown. The chain recombines TRBV29-1 with TRBJ1-1; D is possibly TRBD1 (6 bases). Input material: naive CD4+ T cells from blood. The receptor comes from a man between 18 and 29 years old with type 1 diabetes. In DNA, the CDR3 is TGCAGCTCGCCAGGGGTGTCTGAAGCTTTCTTT. Its translation: CSSPGVSEAFF.